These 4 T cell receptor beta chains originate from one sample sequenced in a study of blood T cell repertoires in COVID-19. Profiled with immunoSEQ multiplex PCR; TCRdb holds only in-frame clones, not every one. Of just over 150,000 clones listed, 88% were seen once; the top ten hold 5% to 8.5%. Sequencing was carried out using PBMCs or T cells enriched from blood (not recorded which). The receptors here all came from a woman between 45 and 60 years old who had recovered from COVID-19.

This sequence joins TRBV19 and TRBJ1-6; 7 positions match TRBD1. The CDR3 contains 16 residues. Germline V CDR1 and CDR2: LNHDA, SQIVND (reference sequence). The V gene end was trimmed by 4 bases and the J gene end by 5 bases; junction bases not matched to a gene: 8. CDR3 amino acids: CASSTPNRGDNSPLHF. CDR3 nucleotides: TGTGCCAGTAGTACACCCAACAGGGGAGATAATTCACCCCTCCACTTT. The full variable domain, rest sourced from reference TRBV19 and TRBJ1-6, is DGGITQSPKYLFRKEGQNVTLSCEQNLNHDAMYWYRQDPGQGLRLIYYSQIVNDFQKGDIAEGYSVSREKKESFPLTVTSAQKNPTAFYLCASSTPNRGDNSPLHFGNGTRLTVT.

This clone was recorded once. CDR3 in DNA: TGTGCCAGCAGTTACTGGCGGAGCAACTATGGCTACACCTTC. Translated, it gives CASSYWRSNYGYTF. The rearrangement links TRBV6-2 or TRBV6-3 to TRBJ1-2; D call uncertain. Trimming took 1 base from V and 2 from J, leaving 8 bases between them. The CDR3 covers 14 residues. Germline V gene lookup returns CDR1 MNHEY and CDR2 SVGEGT.

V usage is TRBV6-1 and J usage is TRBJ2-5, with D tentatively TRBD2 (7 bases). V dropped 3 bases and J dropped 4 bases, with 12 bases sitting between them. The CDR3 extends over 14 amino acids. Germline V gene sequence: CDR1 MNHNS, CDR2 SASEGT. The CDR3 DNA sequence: TGTGCCAGCAGTGAGGGCGGGGGCGGAGAGACCCAGTACTTC. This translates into CASSEGGGGETQYF.

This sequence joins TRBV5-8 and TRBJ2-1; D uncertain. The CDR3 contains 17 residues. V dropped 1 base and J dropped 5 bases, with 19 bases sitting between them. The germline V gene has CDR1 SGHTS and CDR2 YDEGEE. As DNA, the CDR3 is TGTGCCAGCAGCTTGAAAGAGTCGAGGTCTTTAAACAATGAGCAGTTCTTC. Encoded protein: CASSLKESRSLNNEQFF.